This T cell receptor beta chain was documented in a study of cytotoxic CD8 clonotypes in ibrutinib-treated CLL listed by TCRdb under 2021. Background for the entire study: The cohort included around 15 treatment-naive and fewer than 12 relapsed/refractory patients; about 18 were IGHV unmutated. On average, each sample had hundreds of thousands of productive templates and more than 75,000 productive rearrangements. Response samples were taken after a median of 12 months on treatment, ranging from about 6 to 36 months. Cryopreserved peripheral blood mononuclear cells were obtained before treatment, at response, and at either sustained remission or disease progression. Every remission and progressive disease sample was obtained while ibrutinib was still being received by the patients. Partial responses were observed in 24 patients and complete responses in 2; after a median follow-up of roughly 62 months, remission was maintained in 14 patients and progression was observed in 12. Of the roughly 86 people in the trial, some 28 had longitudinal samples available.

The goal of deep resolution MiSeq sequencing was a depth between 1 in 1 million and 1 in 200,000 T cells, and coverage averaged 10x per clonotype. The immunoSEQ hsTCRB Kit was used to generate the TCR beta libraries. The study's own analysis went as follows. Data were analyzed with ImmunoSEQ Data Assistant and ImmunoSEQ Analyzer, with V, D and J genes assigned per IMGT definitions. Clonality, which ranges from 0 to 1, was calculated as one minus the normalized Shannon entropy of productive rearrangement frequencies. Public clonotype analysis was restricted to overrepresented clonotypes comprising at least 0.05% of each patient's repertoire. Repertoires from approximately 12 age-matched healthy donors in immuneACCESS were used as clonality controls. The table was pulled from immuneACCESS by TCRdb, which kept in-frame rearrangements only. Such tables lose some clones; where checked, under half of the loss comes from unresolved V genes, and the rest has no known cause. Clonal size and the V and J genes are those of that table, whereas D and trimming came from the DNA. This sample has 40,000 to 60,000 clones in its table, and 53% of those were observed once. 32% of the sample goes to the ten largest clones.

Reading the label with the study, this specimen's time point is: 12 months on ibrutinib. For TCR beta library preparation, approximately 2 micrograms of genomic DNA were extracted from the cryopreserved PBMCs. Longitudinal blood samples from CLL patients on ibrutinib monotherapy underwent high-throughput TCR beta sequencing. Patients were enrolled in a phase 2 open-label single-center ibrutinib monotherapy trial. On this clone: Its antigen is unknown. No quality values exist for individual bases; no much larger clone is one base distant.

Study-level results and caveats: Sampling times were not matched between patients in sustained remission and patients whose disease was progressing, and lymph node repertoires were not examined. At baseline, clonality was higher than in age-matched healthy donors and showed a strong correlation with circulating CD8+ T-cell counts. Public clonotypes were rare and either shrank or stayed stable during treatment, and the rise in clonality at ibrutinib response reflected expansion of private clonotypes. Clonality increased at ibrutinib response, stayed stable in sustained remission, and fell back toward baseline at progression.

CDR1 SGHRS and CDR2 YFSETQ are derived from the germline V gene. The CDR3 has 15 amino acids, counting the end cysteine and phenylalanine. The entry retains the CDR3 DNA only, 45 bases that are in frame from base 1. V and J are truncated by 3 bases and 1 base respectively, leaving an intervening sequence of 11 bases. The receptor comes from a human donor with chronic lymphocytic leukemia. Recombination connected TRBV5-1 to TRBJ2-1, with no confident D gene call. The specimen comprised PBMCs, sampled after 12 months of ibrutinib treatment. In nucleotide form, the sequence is TGCGCCAGCAGCTCCGACACGAGGTCCTACAATGAGCAGTTCTTC. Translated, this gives CASSSDTRSYNEQFF.